Below, 18 T cell receptor beta chains from the same sample are listed, as sequenced in a study of cytomegalovirus exposure and HLA in healthy donors. The PCR contained 60 Vbeta and 13 Jbeta primers. TCRdb's table, derived via immunoSEQ multiplex PCR, lists solely in-frame clones and lacks some. Found here are around 130,000 clones, under 70% of them singletons; the top ten hold approximately 6.5%. Material for sequencing was PBMCs. The receptor source for this set is a woman aged 55 to 70 in good health and CMV-seronegative.

The chain joins TRBV7-9 to TRBJ2-7; D is unresolved. This CDR3 is 13 amino acids long. V gave up 5 bases and J gave up 5 bases, with 13 bases separating them. From germline, CDR1 is SEHNR and CDR2 FQNEAQ (reference sequence). The CDR3, as DNA: TGTGCCAGCAGCCTAATGAGGTCCAACGAGCAGTACTTC. Translation: CASSLMRSNEQYF.

The chain has TRBV19 and TRBJ2-1; 7 nucleotides line up with TRBD2. Germline CDR1 LNHDA, CDR2 SQIVND (reference sequence). The CDR3 consists of 15 residues. The J segment lost 2 bases and the V segment lost 3 bases, leaving 4 bases of the junction unmatched. The CDR3: CASSMNSGAYNEQFF. The CDR3 nucleotides are TGTGCCAGTAGTATGAACAGCGGGGCCTACAATGAGCAGTTCTTC.

The J gene is TRBJ2-1, the V gene TRBV15; D perhaps matches TRBD2 (6 bases). The CDR3 has 15 residues. V was pared by 5 bases and J by 7 bases, with 18 bases between. In germline, CDR1 is LNHNV, CDR2 YYDKDF (reference sequence). The CDR3 here is CATSPRLGTGNEQFF. The CDR3 DNA is TGTGCCACCAGCCCTAGACTAGGAACGGGAAATGAGCAGTTCTTC.

This clone has only a few counts. The chain has TRBV5-1 and TRBJ2-6; perhaps TRBD1 as D (6 bases). The CDR3 covers 17 residues. The V end lost 0 bases, the J end lost 4 bases, and 14 bases lay between the germline ends. Germline lookup yields CDR1 SGHRS and CDR2 YFSETQ. The CDR3 nucleotides read TGCGCCAGCAGCTTGGCCGGGACACCTCTCGGGGCCAACGTCCTGACTTTC. Translation gives CASSLAGTPLGANVLTF.

The rearrangement uses TRBV19 and TRBJ1-5; D gene uncertain. The germline CDR1 and CDR2 sequences are LNHDA and SQIVND (reference sequence). V lost 5 bases, J lost 7 bases, and 9 bases lay in between. The CDR3 has 12 residues. The CDR3 region has the DNA TGTGCCAGTAGTCACGACTTGCAGCCCCAGCATTTT. Amino acids: CASSHDLQPQHF.

The chain uses TRBV11-2 and TRBJ2-5, with D perhaps TRBD1 (6 bases). V lost 0 bases and J lost 1, with 9 bases in between. The CDR3 is 15 residues long. The germline gives CDR1 SGHAT, CDR2 FQNNGV. Here the CDR3 DNA reads TGTGCCAGCAGCTTAGATCGAGGGGGCCAAGAGACCCAGTACTTC. Protein sequence: CASSLDRGGQETQYF.

V usage is TRBV7-9 and J usage is TRBJ2-5, with 7 bases identical to TRBD2. With 0 bases clipped from V and 2 bases from J, the junction kept 3 bases outside the gene matches. Germline V gene data show CDR1 as SEHNR and CDR2 as FQNEAQ (reference sequence). The CDR3 has 15 residues. This chain's CDR3 is CASSLAGTKQETQYF. The CDR3 nucleotides read TGTGCCAGCAGCTTAGCGGGGACTAAACAAGAGACCCAGTACTTC.

The genes are TRBV7-2 and TRBJ1-2; D is unclear. V lost 2 bases, J lost 0 bases, and 7 bases lay in between. CDR3 length equals 14 residues. Germline CDR1 reads SGHTA; CDR2 reads FQGNSA. The CDR3 coding sequence is TGTGCCAGCAGCTTACCGGGGTCTAACTATGGCTACACCTTC. Translated, it gives CASSLPGSNYGYTF.

The chain recombines TRBV28 with TRBJ1-1, with TRBD1 identical over 7 bases. With 9 bases clipped from V and 1 base from J, the junction kept 2 bases outside the gene matches. CDR3 length: 12 residues. Germline CDR1 and CDR2: MDHEN and SYDVKM. The CDR3, as DNA: TGTGCCAGTGACAGGGCGAACACTGAAGCTTTCTTT. Its translation: CASDRANTEAFF.

The V call is TRBV4-1, the J call TRBJ2-5, with TRBD1 identical over 8 bases. CDR1 is MGHRA and CDR2 is YSYEKL in the germline V gene. This CDR3 region has 17 residues. Germline trimming cut 5 bases from V and 0 bases from J; bases unmatched to any gene: 11. The CDR3 nucleotides read TGCGCCAGCAGCTTTTCCGGGACAGGAACGTACCAAGAGACCCAGTACTTC. It yields the protein CASSFSGTGTYQETQYF.

The gene calls are TRBV27 and TRBJ2-3, with D possibly being TRBD2 (6 bases). The CDR3 covers 14 residues. Looked up from germline, CDR1 is MNHEY and CDR2 is SMNVEV (reference sequence). V was shortened by 2 bases and J by 4 bases, with 10 bases between the two germline ends. This chain's CDR3 is CASSLPGRPDTQYF. CDR3 nucleotides: TGTGCCAGCAGTTTACCAGGGAGGCCAGATACGCAGTATTTT.

The rearrangement links TRBV27 to TRBJ1-4; D is possibly TRBD1 (6 bases). The CDR3 sequence is 13 residues long. Looked up from germline, CDR1 is MNHEY and CDR2 is SMNVEV (reference sequence). Trimming took off 8 bases at V and 4 bases at J, with 11 bases between the two ends. CDR3 region: CASQQGFNEKLFF. Written as DNA, the CDR3 is TGTGCCAGCCAACAGGGATTTAATGAAAAACTGTTTTTT.

J is TRBJ2-2 and V is TRBV11-3, with 8 bases identical to TRBD1. The CDR3 runs 15 residues. V lost 6 bases, J lost 4 bases, and 7 bases stayed unmatched. Per germline, CDR1 SGHNT and CDR2 YENEEA. The DNA of the CDR3 is TGTGCCAGCAGACCTGGGACAGGCGCCACCGGGGAGCTGTTTTTT. It is translated as CASRPGTGATGELFF.

V and J are TRBV7-9 and TRBJ2-7; 7 nucleotides match TRBD1. CDR1 and CDR2 from the germline V gene are SEHNR and FQNEAQ (reference sequence). This CDR3 comprises 18 residues. V shed 5 bases, J shed 0 bases, and the junction held 16 bases outside the gene matches. CDR3 DNA sequence: TGTGCCAGCAGCGCCCCAAGCAGAGGGGGCGCGAGCTCCTACGAGCAGTACTTC. Translating it yields CASSAPSRGGASSYEQYF.

This chain joins TRBV19 and TRBJ1-1, with D possibly matching TRBD1 (5 bases). The CDR3 is 16 residues long. Trimming stripped 8 bases from V and 2 bases from J, with 21 bases between. Germline V CDR1 and CDR2: LNHDA, SQIVND (reference sequence). The CDR3: CASRHVPRDKNTEAFF. The CDR3 DNA reads as TGTGCCAGTCGCCACGTTCCCAGGGATAAAAACACTGAAGCTTTCTTT.

The rearrangement joins TRBV7-2 to TRBJ1-5, with 10 positions matching TRBD1. After removal of 1 base from V and 6 bases from J, the junction contained 3 bases not matched to a gene. The CDR3 extends over 15 amino acids. In germline, CDR1 is SGHTA, CDR2 FQGNSA. CDR3 nucleotide sequence: TGTGCCAGCAGCTTAGACGGGACAGGGGTTCAGCCCCAGCATTTT. It specifies CASSLDGTGVQPQHF. Full variable domain (remainder filled in from reference TRBV7-2 and TRBJ1-5): GAGVSQSPSNKVTEKGKDVELRCDPISGHTALYWYRQSLGQGLEFLIYFQGNSAPDKSGLPSDRFSAERTGGSVSTLTIQRTQQEDSAVYLCASSLDGTGVQPQHFGDGTRLSIL.

V usage is TRBV10-3 and J usage is TRBJ2-7; D might be TRBD1 (5 bases). CDR1 is ENHRY and CDR2 is SYGVKD in the germline V gene. Trimming stripped 3 bases from V and 3 bases from J, with 15 bases between. The CDR3 contains 15 residues. As DNA, the CDR3 is TGTGCCATCAGTGAAGGGCAGGGAAAGGTCTACGAGCAGTACTTC. Translating gives CAISEGQGKVYEQYF.

The chain recombines TRBV7-2 with TRBJ1-1, with a tentative D call TRBD1 (6 bases). Germline assignment: CDR1 SGHTA and CDR2 FQGNSA. V was clipped by 5 bases and J by 1 base, with 8 bases between them. The CDR3 has 13 amino acids. The CDR3 reads CASSRGQNTEAFF. Written as DNA, the CDR3 is TGTGCCAGCAGCAGGGGACAGAACACTGAAGCTTTCTTT.